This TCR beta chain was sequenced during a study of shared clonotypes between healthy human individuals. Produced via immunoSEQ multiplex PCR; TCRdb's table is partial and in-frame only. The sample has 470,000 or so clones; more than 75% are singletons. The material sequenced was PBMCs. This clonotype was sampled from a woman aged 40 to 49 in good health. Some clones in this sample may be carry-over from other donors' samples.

The DNA for the CDR3 is TGTGCCAGCAGTTTACTGGACGGTAGCAATCAGCCCCAGCATTTT. Translating gives CASSLLDGSNQPQHF. The rearrangement joins TRBV28 to TRBJ1-5; D remains ambiguous. V was trimmed by 2 bases and J by 0 bases, leaving 8 bases between them. The CDR3 extends over 15 amino acids. Germline V lookup: CDR1 MDHEN, CDR2 SYDVKM.